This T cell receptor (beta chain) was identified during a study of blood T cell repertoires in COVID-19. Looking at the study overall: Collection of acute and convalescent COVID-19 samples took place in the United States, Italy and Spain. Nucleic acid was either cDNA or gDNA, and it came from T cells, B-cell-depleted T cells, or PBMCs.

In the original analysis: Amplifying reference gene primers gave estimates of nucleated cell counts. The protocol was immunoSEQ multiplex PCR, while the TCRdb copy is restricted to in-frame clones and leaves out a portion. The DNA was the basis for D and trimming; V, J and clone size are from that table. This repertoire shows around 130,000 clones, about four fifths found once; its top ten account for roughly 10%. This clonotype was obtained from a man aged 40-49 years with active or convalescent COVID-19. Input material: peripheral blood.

Written as DNA, the CDR3 is TGTGCCATCAGTGACAATCCGGGACAGGGAATTGTGAACACTGAAGCTTTCTTT. Its protein product is CAISDNPGQGIVNTEAFF. The chain couples TRBV10-3 to TRBJ1-1; 9 nucleotides align to TRBD1. Germline CDR1 and CDR2: ENHRY and SYGVKD. The CDR3 spans 18 residues. The V gene end was trimmed by 3 bases and the J gene end by 0 bases; junction bases not matched to a gene: 11.